This T cell receptor (beta chain) was captured in a study of blood T cell repertoires in COVID-19. Germline V gives CDR1 LNHDA, CDR2 SQIVND (reference sequence). V gave up 6 bases and J gave up 4 bases, with 19 bases separating them. The length of the CDR3 is 15 residues. Enrolled through a virtual design, the participants were between 18 and 89 years of age and came from about two dozen US areas. The repertoire was sequenced with immunoSEQ multiplex PCR; TCRdb's copy has only in-frame clones and lacks some. The table shows fewer than 350,000 clones, with around 85% occurring only once. The clonotype comes from a woman in her thirties or forties who had recovered from COVID-19. The chain recombines TRBV19 with TRBJ2-7; D might be TRBD1 (6 bases). Sequencing was done on a sample of PBMCs or T cells enriched from blood (not recorded which). The CDR3 protein is CASRLGTPDKYEQYF. The CDR3 nucleotides read TGTGCCAGTAGACTGGGGACACCAGATAAATACGAGCAGTACTTC.